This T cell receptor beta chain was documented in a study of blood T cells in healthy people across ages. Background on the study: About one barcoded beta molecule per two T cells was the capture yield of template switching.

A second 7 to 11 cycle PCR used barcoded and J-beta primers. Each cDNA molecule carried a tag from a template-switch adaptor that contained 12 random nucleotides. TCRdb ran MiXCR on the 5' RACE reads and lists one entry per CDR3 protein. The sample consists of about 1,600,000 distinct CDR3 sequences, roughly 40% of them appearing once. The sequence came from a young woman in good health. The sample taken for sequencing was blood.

CDR3 DNA: TGCAGTGCTAGAGTAGTGGGGCAGACCGGGGAATCCCTCTCCTACAATGAGCAGTACTTC. Encoded protein: CSARVVGQTGESLSYNEQYF. The chain uses TRBV20-1 and TRBJ2-1, with D perhaps matching TRBD1 or TRBD2 (5 bases each). The J call may not be correct, given that the DNA end is closer to TRBJ2-7. Per germline, CDR1 DFQATT and CDR2 SNEGSKA (reference sequence). The CDR3 covers 20 residues.